This TCR beta chain was found in a study of early T cells in non-severe SARS-CoV-2 infection. This clonotype was recorded at least ten times. As part of library construction, unique molecular identifiers were attached to individual cDNA molecules. TCRdb reanalysed the 5' RACE reads using MiXCR and keeps one entry per CDR3 protein. The sample carries 27,000 or so distinct CDR3 sequences, roughly 6.6% recorded once. The germline V and J ends were trimmed by 6 bases and 7 bases, with 10 bases remaining between them. The CDR3 covers 12 residues. Looked up from germline, CDR1 is MDHEN and CDR2 is SYDVKM. This receptor was taken from an adult who was a healthcare worker with PCR-confirmed SARS-CoV-2 infection or an uninfected control (not recorded which). The sample taken for sequencing was whole blood. This chain connects TRBV28 to TRBJ2-1; D call uncertain. CDR3 loop: CASRETWNEQFF. The CDR3 coding sequence is TGTGCCAGCAGGGAGACGTGGAATGAGCAGTTCTTC. Drawing the rest from reference TRBV28 and TRBJ2-1, the complete variable domain is DVKVTQSSRYLVKRTGEKVFLECVQDMDHENMFWYRQDPGLGLRLIYFSYDVKMKEKGDIPEGYSVSREKKERFSLILESASTNQTSMYLCASRETWNEQFFGPGTRLTVL.